This TCR beta chain is from a study of CD8 T cells in Susac syndrome (dated by TCRdb to between 2018 and 2021). Background on the whole study: Whether CD8+ T cell activation and differentiation in Susac syndrome was antigen driven was tested using repertoire sequencing. The study at large found these results: The TCR sequencing and HLA analysis was acknowledged to have included a relatively small number of individuals.

Peripheral blood CD8+ and CD4+ T cells from healthy donors, Susac syndrome patients and multiple sclerosis patients were profiled by high-throughput TCR beta sequencing. Healthy donors were age- and sex-matched controls. Bulk CD8+ and CD4+ T cells were purified by magnetic negative isolation, while CD8+ TEMRA cells were enriched using FACS. Blood was drawn into EDTA tubes, processed within 24 hours, and PBMCs were isolated by density gradient centrifugation. PBMCs intended for TCR sequencing were frozen in liquid nitrogen and were later thawed in a 37 degrees C water bath. The sorted or isolated CD4+, CD8+ and CD8+ TEMRA cells reached a purity of at least 90%. RNA was extracted using the RNeasy kit, and roughly 0.5 to 1 ug of the RNA was reverse transcribed with random hexamers. The immunoSEQ multiplex PCR assay, which covers 54 Vbeta and 13 Jbeta segments, was used to amplify TCR beta CDR3 regions. To correct PCR amplification bias, a synthetic template baseline was used for both primer optimization and computational correction. As for how the authors treated the data: Only productive sequences were kept, with reads annotated to V, D and J genes according to IMGT and analyzed in immunoSEQ Analyzer. To calculate clonality, Shannon entropy was normalized by log2 of the number of productive unique sequences and then subtracted from one. For each patient and control, public and private clones were evaluated within the 100 most prevalent clones. Clones were defined as Susac-specific if absent from the healthy and MS cohorts, from 900 to 1,200 published viral clones and from other ImmuneACCESS disease sequences. Clones were called with MiXCR by TCRdb after fastp trimmed the public reads at Q25, and only in-frame beta chains were retained. Rows with one shared CDR3 protein collapse into an entry with the most common genes and DNA. TCRdb's processing, not the authors' own work, is the source of the V and J calls. This sample holds 180,000 or so distinct CDR3 sequences; approximately 95% were observed only once. Together, the top ten hold 0.08% to 0.11% of the sample.

A word on this clonotype: Its antigen remains unidentified. Within one base of it there is no much larger clone, and no base qualities were kept.

The CDR3 runs 14 residues from the cysteine to the phenylalanine. Just the 42-base CDR3 DNA is kept, in frame starting at base 1. V is clipped by 1 base and J by 4 bases, and the sequence between their germline boundaries is 11 bases long. Reading the germline V gene gives CDR1 SGHAT and CDR2 FQNNGV. Sequencing was done on a sample of CD4+ T cells from PBMCs. The chain uses TRBV11-2 and TRBJ2-7; TRBD1 is possibly the D segment (6 matching bases). The receptor comes from a human donor in good health. The CDR3 region has the sequence CASSLGTGLYEQYF. The sequenced DNA is TGTGCCAGCAGCTTAGGAACAGGGTTATACGAGCAGTACTTC.